This TCR beta chain is drawn from a study of blood T cell repertoires in COVID-19 (dated by TCRdb to the early 2020s). In the study overall: Samples covering the acute and convalescent phases of COVID-19 were provided by collaborators in the United States, Italy and Spain. Subjects who had been exposed to COVID-19, were actively infected with it, or had recovered from it provided the deeply sampled blood TCRbeta repertoires that made up the dataset. A freely available public database, intended as a resource for researchers studying the immune response to SARS-CoV-2, is where the repertoires were released. Where available, HLA class I and class II types were taken from metadata supplied by the sample provider and were not determined by assay-based typing. The prospective study material was composed of cDNA or gDNA derived from T cells, B-cell-depleted T cells, or PBMCs. The samples were drawn from two sources: the first 160 participants of the ongoing ImmuneRACE study, and 1,200 or so subjects contributed by 6 global collaborators. A de-identified subject ID, COVID-19 status, age in years and sex were almost always included in the sample metadata.

General study outcomes and caveats: Clinical and demographic metadata were provided uncurated, with the amount varying by source and participant.

The collaborating institutions used their own protocols to collect whole blood in K2EDTA tubes. For TCRbeta analysis, collaborator samples were shipped as frozen whole blood, as isolated PBMCs, or as DNA extracted from either sample type. A note on this clone: The target of this receptor is not known. No clone much larger than this one lies a single base away; base qualities are absent.

TCRbeta CDR3 regions were amplified from genomic DNA by means of the immunoSEQ Assay, a bias-controlled multiplex PCR. In the paper's pipeline: Nucleated cell counts per sample were estimated from amplification of reference gene primers within the assay. To quantify the absolute abundance of each unique TCRbeta CDR3 rearrangement, sequence reads were collapsed and filtered. For each sample, productive Simpson clonality was calculated as the square root of Simpson's diversity index over productive rearrangements. Held by TCRdb, this immuneACCESS table contains in-frame sequences only and omits some clones. Under half of the omission traces to an unresolved V gene where checked; the cause of the rest is unknown. That table furnishes V, J and clone size, whereas the DNA furnished D and trimming. The sample records about half a million clones, approximately 85% of which are singletons. Roughly 3.2% of the sample rests with the top ten.

Taken from cysteine to phenylalanine, the CDR3 has 16 residues. The CDR3 DNA has 48 bases and is translated from base 1. The junction shows trimming of 3 bases on V and 6 bases on J, and the gene matches do not reach 6 bases of it. CDR1 and CDR2 are drawn from the germline V gene (reference sequence): LNHDA, SQIVND. The source of this sequence is a human donor in a cohort sampled during active COVID-19. The sequence is built from TRBV19 and TRBJ1-6; TRBD1 agrees with 9 junctional bases. The sample taken for sequencing was peripheral blood. The CDR3 region reads CASSIATGGVNSPLHF. The DNA sequence is given as TGTGCCAGTAGTATCGCGACAGGGGGGGTTAATTCACCCCTCCACTTT. When the CDR3 is completed using the reference TRBV19 and TRBJ1-6 genes on either side, the full variable domain is DGGITQSPKYLFRKEGQNVTLSCEQNLNHDAMYWYRQDPGQGLRLIYYSQIVNDFQKGDIAEGYSVSREKKESFPLTVTSAQKNPTAFYLCASSIATGGVNSPLHFGNGTRLTVT.